A selection of T cell receptor beta chains follows, all from one sample in a study of blood T cell repertoires in COVID-19. Some clones are missing from TCRdb's copy, which holds only in-frame ones; the method was immunoSEQ multiplex PCR. Of about 170,000 clones in the sample, 79% were seen once. The sample comprised PBMCs or T cells enriched from blood (not recorded which). The source is a woman in her 70s in a cohort exposed to, infected with or recovered from COVID-19 (not recorded which). The CDR3 runs from the conserved cysteine through the conserved F or W. The D gene is left open where the match is weak. Clone size appears in some rows only: once, few, many, or a class for an expanded clone.

-	-	TRBV15	TRBJ1-2	CATSRDFTRGYTF	TGTGCCACCAGCAGAGATTTCACGCGGGGCTACACCTTC
TRBD1	-	TRBV7-9	TRBJ2-2	CASSSWDRNTGELFF	TGTGCCAGCAGCTCATGGGACAGGAACACCGGGGAGCTGTTTTTT
-	-	TRBV7-3	TRBJ2-1	CASSLVRASYNEQFF	TGTGCCAGCAGCTTGGTTAGAGCCTCCTACAATGAGCAGTTCTTC
-	-	TRBV7-8	TRBJ2-1	CASSATSTYNEQFF	TGTGCCAGCAGCGCCACTAGCACCTACAATGAGCAGTTCTTC
-	-	TRBV18	TRBJ2-1	CASSPSQVNNEQFF	TGTGCCAGCTCACCCTCACAGGTCAACAATGAGCAGTTCTTC
-	few	TRBV18	TRBJ1-2	CASSPLTVDGYTF	TGTGCCAGCTCACCATTGACAGTCGATGGCTACACCTTC
TRBD2	-	TRBV18	TRBJ2-1	CASSQAGFSYNEQFF	TGTGCCAGCTCACAAGCGGGGTTCTCCTACAATGAGCAGTTCTTC
-	-	TRBV19	TRBJ2-5	CASSIDAGSQETQYF	TGTGCCAGTAGTATAGATGCAGGGTCCCAAGAGACCCAGTACTTC
TRBD2	-	TRBV24-1	TRBJ2-5	CATSDSKREGQETQYF	TGTGCCACCAGTGATTCGAAGCGGGAGGGCCAAGAGACCCAGTACTTC
TRBD1	-	TRBV5-1	TRBJ2-3	CASSSPRDSQYTDTQYF	TGCGCCAGCAGTTCACCCCGGGACAGCCAGTACACAGATACGCAGTATTTT
TRBD2	-	TRBV3-1/TRBV3-2	TRBJ2-5	CASSPWTSGQETQYF	TGTGCCAGCAGCCCGTGGACTAGCGGACAAGAGACCCAGTACTTC
-	-	TRBV5-5	TRBJ2-5	CASSWEVLGQETQYF	TGTGCCAGCAGCTGGGAGGTCCTCGGGCAAGAGACCCAGTACTTC
-	-	TRBV2	TRBJ2-7	CASSQGLGYEQYF	TGTGCCAGCAGTCAAGGGCTAGGATACGAGCAGTACTTC
-	-	TRBV28	TRBJ1-5	CASSLGGPNQPQHF	TGTGCCAGCAGTTTGGGGGGGCCCAATCAGCCCCAGCATTTT
-	-	TRBV19	TRBJ1-2	CASSIGSASGDYGYTF	TGTGCCAGTAGTATCGGCTCGGCGTCGGGGGACTATGGCTACACCTTC
-	-	TRBV11-3	TRBJ1-2	CASSLGAAFNYGYTF	TGTGCCAGCAGCTTAGGGGCTGCATTTAACTATGGCTACACCTTC
TRBD2	once	TRBV18	TRBJ2-7	CASSPGSGLAGLQYF	TGTGCCAGCTCACCAGGTTCGGGACTAGCGGGATTGCAGTACTTC
TRBD2	-	TRBV19	TRBJ2-7	CASTKSGNYEQYF	TGTGCCAGTACCAAAAGCGGGAACTACGAGCAGTACTTC
-	-	TRBV5-1	TRBJ2-7	CASSRATSSYEQYF	TGCGCCAGCAGCCGGGCCACTAGCTCCTACGAGCAGTACTTC
-	few	TRBV28	TRBJ2-5	CASSNTMETQYF	TGTGCCAGCAGTAACACAATGGAGACCCAGTACTTC
TRBD1	-	TRBV5-1	TRBJ1-1	CASSPGQEQIKAFF	TGCGCCAGCAGCCCGGGACAGGAGCAGATTAAAGCTTTCTTT
TRBD1	-	TRBV28	TRBJ2-3	CASSSQGARSTDTQYF	TGTGCCAGCAGTTCGCAGGGGGCGCGGAGCACAGATACGCAGTATTTT
TRBD1	-	TRBV30	TRBJ1-3	CAWLTGGADTIYF	TGTGCCTGGTTGACAGGGGGCGCGGACACCATATATTTT
TRBD1	-	TRBV19	TRBJ1-1	CASGQGMNTEAFF	TGTGCCAGCGGACAGGGCATGAACACTGAAGCTTTCTTT
-	-	TRBV19	TRBJ2-7	CASSIGGRGPREQYF	TGTGCCAGTAGTATAGGGGGAAGGGGCCCTCGGGAGCAGTACTTC
TRBD1	-	TRBV28	TRBJ2-2	CASRSTGLTGELFF	TGTGCCAGCAGATCGACAGGGCTCACCGGGGAGCTGTTTTTT
-	-	TRBV11-2	TRBJ2-2	CASSRTTDTGELFF	TGTGCCAGCAGCCGGACTACCGACACCGGGGAGCTGTTTTTT
TRBD1	-	TRBV28	TRBJ2-5	CASSQTGGQETQYF	TGTGCCAGCAGCCAAACAGGGGGCCAAGAGACCCAGTACTTC
-	-	TRBV5-1	TRBJ2-7	CASSFEIRGKGYEQYF	TGCGCCAGCAGCTTCGAAATCAGGGGAAAGGGCTACGAGCAGTACTTC
-	few	TRBV18	TRBJ2-5	CASSPQQGYETQYF	TGTGCCAGCTCACCACAACAGGGATACGAGACCCAGTACTTC
TRBD2	-	TRBV20-1	TRBJ2-7	CSASYGGSRPYEQYF	TGCAGTGCTAGTTATGGCGGGAGTCGGCCCTACGAGCAGTACTTC
-	-	TRBV7-2	TRBJ2-1	CASSPRQDEQFF	TGTGCCAGCAGCCCACGTCAGGATGAGCAGTTCTTC
-	-	TRBV7-6	TRBJ1-3	CASSLGGVGSGNTIYF	TGTGCCAGCAGCTTAGGTGGCGTGGGGAGTGGAAACACCATATATTTT
TRBD1	-	TRBV27	TRBJ1-6	CASSQWGQNSPLHF	TGTGCCAGCAGCCAGTGGGGACAGAATTCACCCCTCCACTTT
TRBD2	-	TRBV3-1/TRBV3-2	TRBJ2-7	CASTLWTSGRFEQYF	TGTGCCAGCACCCTCTGGACTAGCGGGAGATTCGAGCAGTACTTC
TRBD1	-	TRBV6-5	TRBJ2-7	CASGQGKGEQYF	TGTGCCAGCGGACAGGGTAAGGGCGAGCAGTACTTC